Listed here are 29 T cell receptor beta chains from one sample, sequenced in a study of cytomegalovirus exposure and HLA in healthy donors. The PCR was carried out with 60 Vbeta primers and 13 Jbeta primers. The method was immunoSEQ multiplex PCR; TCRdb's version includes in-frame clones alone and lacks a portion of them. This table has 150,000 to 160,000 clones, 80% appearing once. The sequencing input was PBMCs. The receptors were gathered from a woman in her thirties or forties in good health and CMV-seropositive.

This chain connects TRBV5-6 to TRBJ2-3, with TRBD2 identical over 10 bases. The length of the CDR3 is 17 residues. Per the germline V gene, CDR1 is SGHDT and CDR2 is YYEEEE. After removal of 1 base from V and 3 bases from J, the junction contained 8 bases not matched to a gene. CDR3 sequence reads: CASSLYLAGAVTDTQYF. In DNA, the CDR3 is TGTGCCAGCAGCTTGTACCTAGCGGGAGCGGTGACAGATACGCAGTATTTT. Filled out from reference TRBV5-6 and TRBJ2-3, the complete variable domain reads DAGVTQSPTHLIKTRGQQVTLRCSPKSGHDTVSWYQQALGQGPQFIFQYYEEEERQRGNFPDRFSGHQFPNYSSELNVNALLLGDSALYLCASSLYLAGAVTDTQYFGPGTRLTVL.

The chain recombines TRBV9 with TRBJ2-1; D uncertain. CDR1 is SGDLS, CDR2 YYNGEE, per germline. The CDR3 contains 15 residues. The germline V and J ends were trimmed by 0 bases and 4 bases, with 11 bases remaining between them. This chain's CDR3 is CASSVEPVRYNEQFF. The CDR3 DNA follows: TGTGCCAGCAGCGTAGAACCTGTCCGGTACAATGAGCAGTTCTTC.

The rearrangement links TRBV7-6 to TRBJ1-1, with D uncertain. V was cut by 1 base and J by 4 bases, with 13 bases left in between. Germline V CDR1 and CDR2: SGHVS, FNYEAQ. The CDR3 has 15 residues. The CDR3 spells CASSLGRDSSTEAFF. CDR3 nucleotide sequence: TGTGCCAGCAGCTTAGGACGGGATTCGAGCACTGAAGCTTTCTTT. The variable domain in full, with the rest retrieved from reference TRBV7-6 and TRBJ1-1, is GAGVSQSPRYKVTKRGQDVALRCDPISGHVSLYWYRQALGQGPEFLTYFNYEAQQDKSGLPNDRFSAERPEGSISTLTIQRTEQRDSAMYRCASSLGRDSSTEAFFGQGTRLTVV.

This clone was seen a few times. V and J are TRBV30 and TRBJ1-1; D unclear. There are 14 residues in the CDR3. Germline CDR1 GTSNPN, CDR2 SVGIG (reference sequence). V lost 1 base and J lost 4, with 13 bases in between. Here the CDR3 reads CAWSGQWGGTEAFF. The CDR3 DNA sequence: TGTGCCTGGAGTGGCCAGTGGGGAGGCACTGAAGCTTTCTTT.

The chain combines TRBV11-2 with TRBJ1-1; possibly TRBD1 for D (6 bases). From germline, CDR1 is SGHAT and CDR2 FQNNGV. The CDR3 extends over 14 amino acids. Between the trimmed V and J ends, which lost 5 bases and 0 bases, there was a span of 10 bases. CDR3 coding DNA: TGTGCCAGCAGCCAGACAGGATTGAACACTGAAGCTTTCTTT. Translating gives CASSQTGLNTEAFF. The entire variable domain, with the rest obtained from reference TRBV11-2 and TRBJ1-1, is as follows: EAGVAQSPRYKIIEKRQSVAFWCNPISGHATLYWYQQILGQGPKLLIQFQNNGVVDDSQLPKDRFSAERLKGVDSTLKIQPAKLEDSAVYLCASSQTGLNTEAFFGQGTRLTVV.

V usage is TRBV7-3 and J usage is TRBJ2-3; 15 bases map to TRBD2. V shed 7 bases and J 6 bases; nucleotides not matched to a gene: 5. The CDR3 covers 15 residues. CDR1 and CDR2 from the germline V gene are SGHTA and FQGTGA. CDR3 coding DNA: TGTGCCAGCACCTCCGGACTAGCGGGAGGGGATACGCAGTATTTT. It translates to CASTSGLAGGDTQYF.

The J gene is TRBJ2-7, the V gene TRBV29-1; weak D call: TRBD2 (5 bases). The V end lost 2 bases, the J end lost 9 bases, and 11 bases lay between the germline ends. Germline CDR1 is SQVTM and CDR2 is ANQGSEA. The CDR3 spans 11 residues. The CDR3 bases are TGCAGCGTTGAACTCCAGACTATGCAGTACTTC. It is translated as CSVELQTMQYF.

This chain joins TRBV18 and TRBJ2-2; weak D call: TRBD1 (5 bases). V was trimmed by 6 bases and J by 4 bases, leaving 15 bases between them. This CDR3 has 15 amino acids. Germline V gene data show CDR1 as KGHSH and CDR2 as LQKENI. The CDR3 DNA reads TGTGCCAGCTCGCCCGACAGCCTGGGCACCGGGGAGCTGTTTTTT. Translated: CASSPDSLGTGELFF. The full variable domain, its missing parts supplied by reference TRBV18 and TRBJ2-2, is NAGVMQNPRHLVRRRGQEARLRCSPMKGHSHVYWYRQLPEEGLKFMVYLQKENIIDESGMPKERFSAEFPKEGPSILRIQQVVRGDSAAYFCASSPDSLGTGELFFGEGSRLTVL.

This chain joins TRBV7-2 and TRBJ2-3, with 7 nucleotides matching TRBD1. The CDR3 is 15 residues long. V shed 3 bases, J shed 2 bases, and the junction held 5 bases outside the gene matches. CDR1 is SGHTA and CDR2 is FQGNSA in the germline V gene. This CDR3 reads CASSFHGTDTDTQYF. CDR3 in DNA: TGTGCCAGCAGCTTCCATGGGACAGACACAGATACGCAGTATTTT.

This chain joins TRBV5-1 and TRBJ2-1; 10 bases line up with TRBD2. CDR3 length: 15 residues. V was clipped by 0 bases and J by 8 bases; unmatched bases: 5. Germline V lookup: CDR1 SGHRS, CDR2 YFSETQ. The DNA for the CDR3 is TGCGCCAGCAGCTTGGGTTCTAGCGGGAGCCATGAGCAGTTCTTC. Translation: CASSLGSSGSHEQFF. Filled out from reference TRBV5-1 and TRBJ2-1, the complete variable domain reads KAGVTQTPRYLIKTRGQQVTLSCSPISGHRSVSWYQQTPGQGLQFLFEYFSETQRNKGNFPGRFSGRQFSNSRSEMNVSTLELGDSALYLCASSLGSSGSHEQFFGPGTRLTVL.

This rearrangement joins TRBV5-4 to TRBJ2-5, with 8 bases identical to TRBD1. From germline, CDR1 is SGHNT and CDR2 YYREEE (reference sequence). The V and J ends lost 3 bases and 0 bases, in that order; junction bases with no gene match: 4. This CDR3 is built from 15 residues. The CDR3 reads CASSYRQGYQETQYF. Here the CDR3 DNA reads TGTGCCAGCAGCTACCGACAGGGGTACCAAGAGACCCAGTACTTC.

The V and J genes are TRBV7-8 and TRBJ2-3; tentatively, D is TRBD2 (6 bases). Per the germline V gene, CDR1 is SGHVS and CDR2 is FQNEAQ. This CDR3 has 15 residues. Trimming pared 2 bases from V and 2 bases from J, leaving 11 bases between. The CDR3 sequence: CASSLLGGNTDTQYF. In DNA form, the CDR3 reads TGTGCCAGCAGCTTACTTGGCGGGAACACAGATACGCAGTATTTT.

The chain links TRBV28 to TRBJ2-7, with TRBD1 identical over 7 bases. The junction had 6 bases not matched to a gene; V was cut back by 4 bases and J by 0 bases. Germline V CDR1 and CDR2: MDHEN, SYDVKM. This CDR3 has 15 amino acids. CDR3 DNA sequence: TGTGCCAGCAGTTCGGCGGACAGGAACTCCTACGAGCAGTACTTC. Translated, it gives CASSSADRNSYEQYF.

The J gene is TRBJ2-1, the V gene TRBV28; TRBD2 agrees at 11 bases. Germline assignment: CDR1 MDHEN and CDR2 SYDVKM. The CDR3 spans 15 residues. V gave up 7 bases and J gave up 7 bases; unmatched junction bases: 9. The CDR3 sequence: CASTSLAGGENEQFF. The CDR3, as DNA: TGTGCCAGCACATCCCTAGCGGGAGGAGAGAATGAGCAGTTCTTC.

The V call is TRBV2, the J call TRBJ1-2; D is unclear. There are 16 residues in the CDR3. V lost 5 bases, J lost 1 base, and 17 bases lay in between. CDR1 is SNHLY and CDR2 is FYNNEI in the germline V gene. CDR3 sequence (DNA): TGTGCCAGCAGTTCTCAAGGAGGCCCGATTAACTATGGCTACACCTTC. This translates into CASSSQGGPINYGYTF.

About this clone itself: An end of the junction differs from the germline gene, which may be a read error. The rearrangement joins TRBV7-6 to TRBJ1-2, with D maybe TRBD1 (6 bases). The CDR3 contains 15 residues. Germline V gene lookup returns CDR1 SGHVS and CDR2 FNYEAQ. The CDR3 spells CASSLSGRGDYGYTF. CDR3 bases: TGTGCCAGCAGCTTATCTGGCAGGGGCGACTACGGCTACACCTTC.

The chain's CDR3 is CASRTGDTEAFF. DNA for the CDR3: TGTGCCAGCAGAACAGGGGACACTGAAGCTTTCTTT. The chain links TRBV28 to TRBJ1-1; 7 bases are shared with TRBD1. This CDR3 contains 12 residues. The ends lost 6 bases at V and 3 bases at J; junction bases unmatched: 1. Germline assignment: CDR1 MDHEN and CDR2 SYDVKM.

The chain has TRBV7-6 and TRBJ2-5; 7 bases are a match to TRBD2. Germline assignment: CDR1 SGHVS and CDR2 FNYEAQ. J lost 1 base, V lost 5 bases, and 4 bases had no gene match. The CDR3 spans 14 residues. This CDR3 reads CASSLPGGQETQYF. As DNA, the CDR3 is TGTGCCAGCAGCCTGCCGGGGGGCCAAGAGACCCAGTACTTC. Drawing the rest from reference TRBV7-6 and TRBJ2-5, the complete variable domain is GAGVSQSPRYKVTKRGQDVALRCDPISGHVSLYWYRQALGQGPEFLTYFNYEAQQDKSGLPNDRFSAERPEGSISTLTIQRTEQRDSAMYRCASSLPGGQETQYFGPGTRLLVL.

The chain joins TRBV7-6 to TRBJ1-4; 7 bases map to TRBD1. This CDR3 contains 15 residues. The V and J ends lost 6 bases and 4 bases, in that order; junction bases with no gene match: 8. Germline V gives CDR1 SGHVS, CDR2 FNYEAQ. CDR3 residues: CASRPRGLGNEKLFF. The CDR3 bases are TGTGCCAGCAGGCCCAGGGGGTTAGGTAATGAAAAACTGTTTTTT. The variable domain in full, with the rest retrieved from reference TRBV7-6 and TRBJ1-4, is GAGVSQSPRYKVTKRGQDVALRCDPISGHVSLYWYRQALGQGPEFLTYFNYEAQQDKSGLPNDRFSAERPEGSISTLTIQRTEQRDSAMYRCASRPRGLGNEKLFFGSGTQLSVL.

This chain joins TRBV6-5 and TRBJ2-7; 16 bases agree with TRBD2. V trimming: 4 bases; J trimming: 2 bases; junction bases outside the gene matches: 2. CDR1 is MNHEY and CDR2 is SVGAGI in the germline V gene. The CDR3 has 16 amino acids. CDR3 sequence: CASSLGLAGGPYEQYF. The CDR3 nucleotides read TGTGCCAGCAGTTTGGGACTAGCGGGAGGGCCCTACGAGCAGTACTTC.

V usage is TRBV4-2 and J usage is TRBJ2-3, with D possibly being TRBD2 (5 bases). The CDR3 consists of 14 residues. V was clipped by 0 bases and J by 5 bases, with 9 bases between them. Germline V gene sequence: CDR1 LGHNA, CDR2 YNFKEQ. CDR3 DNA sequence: TGTGCCAGCAGCCAAGATAGTCGGGGAGATACGCAGTATTTT. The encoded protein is CASSQDSRGDTQYF.

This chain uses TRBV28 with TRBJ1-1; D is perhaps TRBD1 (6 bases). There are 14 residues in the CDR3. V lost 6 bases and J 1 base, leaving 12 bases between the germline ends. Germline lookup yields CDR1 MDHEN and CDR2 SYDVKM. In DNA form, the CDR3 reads TGTGCCAGCAGCCAAGGGGGAGAGAACACTGAAGCTTTCTTT. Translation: CASSQGGENTEAFF. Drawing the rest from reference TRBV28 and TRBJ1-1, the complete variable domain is DVKVTQSSRYLVKRTGEKVFLECVQDMDHENMFWYRQDPGLGLRLIYFSYDVKMKEKGDIPEGYSVSREKKERFSLILESASTNQTSMYLCASSQGGENTEAFFGQGTRLTVV.

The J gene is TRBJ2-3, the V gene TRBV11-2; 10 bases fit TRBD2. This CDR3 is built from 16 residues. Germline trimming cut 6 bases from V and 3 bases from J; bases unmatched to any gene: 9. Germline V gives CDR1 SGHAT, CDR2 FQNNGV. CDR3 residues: CASSPSFSGRTDTQYF. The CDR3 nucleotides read TGTGCCAGCAGTCCGTCCTTTAGCGGGAGGACAGATACGCAGTATTTT.

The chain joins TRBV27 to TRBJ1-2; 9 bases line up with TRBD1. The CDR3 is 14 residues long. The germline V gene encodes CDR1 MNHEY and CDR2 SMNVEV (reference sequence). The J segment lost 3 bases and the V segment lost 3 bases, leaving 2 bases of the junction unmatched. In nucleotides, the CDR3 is TGTGCCAGCAGTTTTACAGGGGGCCACTATGGCTACACCTTC. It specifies CASSFTGGHYGYTF.

CDR3 coding DNA: TGTGCCAGCAGCGTAGGGCCGAACACTGAAGCTTTCTTT. Encoded protein: CASSVGPNTEAFF. The gene calls are TRBV9 and TRBJ1-1; D is undetermined. Trimming pared 0 bases from V and 1 base from J, leaving 4 bases between. Germline CDR1 is SGDLS and CDR2 is YYNGEE. There are 13 residues in the CDR3.

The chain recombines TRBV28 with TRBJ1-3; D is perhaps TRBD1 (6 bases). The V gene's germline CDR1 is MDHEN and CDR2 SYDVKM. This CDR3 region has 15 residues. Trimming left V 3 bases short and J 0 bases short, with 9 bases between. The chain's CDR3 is CASSFDRLSGNTIYF. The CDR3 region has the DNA TGTGCCAGCAGTTTTGACAGGCTCTCTGGAAACACCATATATTTT.

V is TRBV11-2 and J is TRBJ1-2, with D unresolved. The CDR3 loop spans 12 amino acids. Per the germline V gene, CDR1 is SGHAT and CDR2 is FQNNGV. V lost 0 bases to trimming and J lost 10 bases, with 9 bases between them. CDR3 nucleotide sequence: TGTGCCAGCAGCTTAGATTTCAGTCTCTACACCTTC. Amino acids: CASSLDFSLYTF.

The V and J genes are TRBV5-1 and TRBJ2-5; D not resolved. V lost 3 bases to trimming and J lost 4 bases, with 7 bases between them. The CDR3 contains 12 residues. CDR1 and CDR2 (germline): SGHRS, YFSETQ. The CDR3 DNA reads TGCGCCAGCAGCTCAACCGGAGAGACCCAGTACTTC. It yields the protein CASSSTGETQYF. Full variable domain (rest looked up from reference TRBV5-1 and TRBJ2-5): KAGVTQTPRYLIKTRGQQVTLSCSPISGHRSVSWYQQTPGQGLQFLFEYFSETQRNKGNFPGRFSGRQFSNSRSEMNVSTLELGDSALYLCASSSTGETQYFGPGTRLLVL.

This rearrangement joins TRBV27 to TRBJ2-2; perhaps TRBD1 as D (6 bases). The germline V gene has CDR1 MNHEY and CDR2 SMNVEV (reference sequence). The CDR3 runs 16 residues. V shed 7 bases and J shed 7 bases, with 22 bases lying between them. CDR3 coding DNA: TGTGCCAGCACCAATTCCGGACAGTCTTACGGCGGGGAGCTGTTTTTT. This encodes CASTNSGQSYGGELFF.